What follows are 30 T cell receptor beta chains derived from one specimen sequenced in a study of blood T cell repertoires in COVID-19. Only in-frame clones appear in the TCRdb table, and some are missing; sequencing was by immunoSEQ multiplex PCR. Here the sample spans 360,000 or so clones, roughly 90% being singletons. The sequencing sample was made of PBMCs or T cells enriched from blood (not recorded which). The source of these receptors is a woman in her twenties or thirties who had been exposed to COVID-19.

This clone appeared a few times. This sequence joins TRBV5-1 and TRBJ1-6, with D possibly being TRBD1 (5 bases). CDR3 length equals 15 residues. V lost 0 bases to trimming and J lost 9 bases, with 13 bases between them. Germline lookup yields CDR1 SGHRS and CDR2 YFSETQ. The CDR3 region is CASSLGVGAGSPLHF. As DNA, the CDR3 is TGCGCCAGCAGCTTGGGAGTAGGGGCAGGTTCACCCCTCCACTTT. Full variable domain (missing parts from reference TRBV5-1 and TRBJ1-6): KAGVTQTPRYLIKTRGQQVTLSCSPISGHRSVSWYQQTPGQGLQFLFEYFSETQRNKGNFPGRFSGRQFSNSRSEMNVSTLELGDSALYLCASSLGVGAGSPLHFGNGTRLTVT.

The rearrangement links TRBV29-1 to TRBJ1-1; D is possibly TRBD1 (5 bases). The CDR3 has 14 amino acids. The V gene's germline CDR1 is SQVTM and CDR2 ANQGSEA. The CDR3 spells CSPGGGSICTEAFF. CDR3 sequence (DNA): TGCAGTCCCGGCGGGGGGTCAATTTGCACTGAAGCTTTCTTT.

The V gene is TRBV27, the J gene TRBJ1-2; 9 nucleotides agree with TRBD1. The CDR3 spans 15 residues. With V trimmed by 1 base and J by 13 bases, 13 bases remained unmatched. Germline V lookup: CDR1 MNHEY, CDR2 SMNVEV (reference sequence). The CDR3 coding sequence is TGTGCCAGCAGTTTATTTCCCGGACAGGGGAGATCTGCCACCTTC. Translated: CASSLFPGQGRSATF.

The rearrangement links TRBV29-1 to TRBJ2-1; D perhaps matches TRBD1 (5 bases). Between the trimmed V and J ends, which lost 4 bases and 10 bases, there was a span of 14 bases. Germline lookup yields CDR1 SQVTM and CDR2 ANQGSEA. The CDR3 length is 12 residues. Written as DNA, the CDR3 is TGCAGCGTTGGTCCCCCCGACAGAGAGCAGTTCTTC. It is translated as CSVGPPDREQFF.

In DNA, the CDR3 is TGTGCCAGCAGACACAACTACGAGCAGTACTTC. It yields the protein CASRHNYEQYF. The chain carries TRBV28 and TRBJ2-7; D is unresolved. Per germline, CDR1 MDHEN and CDR2 SYDVKM. The CDR3 is 11 amino acids. V gave up 6 bases and J gave up 3 bases, with 6 bases separating them.

This clone was observed a single time. The chain couples TRBV11-3 to TRBJ2-2; D not resolved. V lost 5 bases, J lost 5 bases, and 12 bases lay in between. Germline CDR1 and CDR2: SGHNT and YENEEA. CDR3 length: 14 residues. CDR3 sequence: CASSPRLGTGELFF. CDR3 DNA: TGTGCCAGCAGCCCCAGGCTTGGGACCGGGGAGCTGTTTTTT. Supplemented by reference TRBV11-3 and TRBJ2-2, the full variable domain reads EAGVVQSPRYKIIEKKQPVAFWCNPISGHNTLYWYLQNLGQGPELLIRYENEEAVDDSQLPKDRFSAERLKGVDSTLKIQPAELGDSAVYLCASSPRLGTGELFFGEGSRLTVL.

V usage is TRBV11-2 and J usage is TRBJ2-7, with 9 positions matching TRBD2. The CDR3 consists of 15 residues. CDR1 SGHAT and CDR2 FQNNGV come from the germline V gene. After removal of 2 bases from V and 2 bases from J, the junction contained 4 bases not matched to a gene. As DNA, the CDR3 is TGTGCCAGCAGCTTACCGCGGGAGGGCCCCTACGAGCAGTACTTC. Encoded protein: CASSLPREGPYEQYF.

CDR3 coding DNA: TGTGCCAGCAGTTCGGCTGCTAGCGGGAGGACCCCCTACGAGCAGTACTTC. Protein product: CASSSAASGRTPYEQYF. This sequence joins TRBV28 and TRBJ2-7; 11 bases fit TRBD2. Germline V gene data show CDR1 as MDHEN and CDR2 as SYDVKM. CDR3 size: 17 residues. V lost 4 bases, J lost 2 bases, and 10 bases stayed unmatched.

This chain links TRBV10-1 with TRBJ2-1; possible D gene TRBD2, 6 bases. Germline V CDR1 and CDR2: WNHNN, SYGVQD (reference sequence). The CDR3 spans 14 residues. The V end lost 7 bases, the J end lost 7 bases, and 17 bases lay between the germline ends. In DNA, the CDR3 is TGCGCCAGCACCTCCGGGACTCACAGGAATGAGCAGTTCTTC. Amino acid sequence: CASTSGTHRNEQFF.

The V call is TRBV10-3, the J call TRBJ2-1, with a tentative D call TRBD1 (5 bases). Germline V gene data show CDR1 as ENHRY and CDR2 as SYGVKD. V lost 1 base, J lost 0 bases, and 13 bases lay in between. The CDR3 has 17 amino acids. CDR3 loop: CAISEWGSRSSYNEQFF. DNA for the CDR3: TGTGCCATCAGTGAGTGGGGCAGCCGGAGCTCCTACAATGAGCAGTTCTTC.

This clone came up a few times. The gene calls are TRBV19 and TRBJ1-4; TRBD1 aligns across 10 bases. The CDR3 sequence is 15 residues long. Germline CDR1 reads LNHDA; CDR2 reads SQIVND (reference sequence). Unmatched junction bases numbered 8, after V lost 5 bases and J lost 8 bases. CDR3 nucleotides: TGTGCCAGTAGTCCGAGGACAGGGGGAAAAGAAAAACTGTTTTTT. Translation: CASSPRTGGKEKLFF. The full variable domain, completed using reference TRBV19 and TRBJ1-4, is DGGITQSPKYLFRKEGQNVTLSCEQNLNHDAMYWYRQDPGQGLRLIYYSQIVNDFQKGDIAEGYSVSREKKESFPLTVTSAQKNPTAFYLCASSPRTGGKEKLFFGSGTQLSVL.

The chain links TRBV18 to TRBJ2-7, with TRBD1 as a possible D gene (5 bases). There are 12 residues in the CDR3. CDR1 is KGHSH and CDR2 is LQKENI in the germline V gene. V was trimmed by 2 bases and J by 3 bases, leaving 5 bases between them. In DNA, the CDR3 is TGTGCCAGCTCACCAGACAGCTACGAGCAGTACTTC. Protein sequence: CASSPDSYEQYF.

The chain recombines TRBV11-2 with TRBJ2-1, with a possible D match to TRBD2 (5 bases). Germline CDR1 SGHAT, CDR2 FQNNGV. The CDR3 contains 13 residues. V lost 5 bases to trimming and J lost 8 bases, with 13 bases between them. CDR3 DNA sequence: TGTGCCAGCAGCCCCGGGGTCCTCGATGAGCAGTTCTTC. Amino acid sequence: CASSPGVLDEQFF.

V gene TRBV7-9 combines with J gene TRBJ1-1; D uncertain. V shed 1 base and J shed 11 bases, with 11 bases lying between them. Germline lookup yields CDR1 SEHNR and CDR2 FQNEAQ (reference sequence). The CDR3 is 12 amino acids. The CDR3 is CASSLGRAWAFF. The CDR3, as DNA: TGTGCCAGCAGCTTAGGGAGGGCTTGGGCTTTCTTT.

V and J are TRBV6-5 and TRBJ2-7, with D unresolved. From germline, CDR1 is MNHEY and CDR2 SVGAGI. CDR3 length equals 12 residues. V was shortened by 8 bases and J by 4 bases, with 12 bases between the two germline ends. The DNA for the CDR3 is TGTGCCAGCGGTAGCCAGCTATACGAGCAGTACTTC. Translation: CASGSQLYEQYF.

This clone was picked up one time. Other DNA variants within this sample encode the same CDR3. The CDR3 sequence: CASSLGTSGSSYEQYF. The CDR3 nucleotides read TGCGCCAGCAGCTTGGGGACTAGCGGGAGTTCCTACGAGCAGTACTTC. The chain employs TRBV5-1 and TRBJ2-7, with 13 bases that match TRBD2. CDR3 length: 16 residues. Per the germline V gene, CDR1 is SGHRS and CDR2 is YFSETQ. V trimming: 0 bases; J trimming: 1 base; junction bases outside the gene matches: 1.

V and J are TRBV28 and TRBJ2-7, with 9 bases matching TRBD1. V was pared by 6 bases and J by 4 bases, with 7 bases of the junction left unmatched. The CDR3 runs 14 residues. The germline V gene has CDR1 MDHEN and CDR2 SYDVKM. This CDR3 is CASRSQGADYEQYF. CDR3 DNA sequence: TGTGCCAGCAGATCACAGGGGGCGGATTACGAGCAGTACTTC.

This chain connects TRBV7-9 to TRBJ2-1; the D gene is possibly TRBD1 (5 bases). Trimming cost V 5 bases and J 2 bases, with 16 bases left between them. The CDR3 sequence is 16 residues long. Germline V gene sequence: CDR1 SEHNR, CDR2 FQNEAQ (reference sequence). The CDR3 loop is CASSPHEGEAYNEQFF. Here the CDR3 DNA reads TGTGCCAGCAGCCCCCATGAAGGGGAAGCCTACAATGAGCAGTTCTTC.

The chain uses TRBV10-1 and TRBJ2-2; D perhaps matches TRBD2 (6 bases). CDR3 size: 16 residues. V dropped 0 bases and J dropped 7 bases, with 15 bases sitting between them. Germline CDR1 and CDR2: WNHNN and SYGVQD (reference sequence). CDR3 protein: CASSESLIGGDGELFF. The CDR3 DNA is TGCGCCAGCAGTGAGTCTCTCATCGGGGGAGACGGGGAGCTGTTTTTT.

This clone has only one observation. This chain connects TRBV5-1 to TRBJ2-2, with D uncertain. Trimming removed 2 bases from V and 4 bases from J, with 18 bases in between. Germline assignment: CDR1 SGHRS and CDR2 YFSETQ. The CDR3 covers 17 residues. The CDR3: CASSFEVHPSSTGELFF. The CDR3 DNA reads as TGCGCCAGCAGCTTCGAAGTACATCCTTCAAGCACCGGGGAGCTGTTTTTT.

The chain links TRBV23-1 to TRBJ1-5, with 12 nucleotides matching TRBD1. TRBV23-1 is sorted into the ORF group, with uncertain function. The length of the CDR3 is 16 residues. This chain's CDR3 is CSHRDRGRRSNQPQHF. The CDR3, as DNA: TGCTCTCACCGGGACAGGGGGCGAAGGAGCAATCAGCCCCAGCATTTT.

The chain carries TRBV7-3 and TRBJ2-3, with D perhaps TRBD2 (6 bases). This CDR3 spans 13 amino acids. Trimming removed 8 bases at V and 0 bases at J, with 9 bases between. Germline V gene lookup returns CDR1 SGHTA and CDR2 FQGTGA. The CDR3 DNA sequence: TGTGCCAGCGGCGGAGGGAGCACAGATACGCAGTATTTT. It translates to CASGGGSTDTQYF.

This chain uses TRBV11-2 with TRBJ2-1, with D maybe TRBD2 (6 bases). The CDR3 contains 13 residues. Trimming removed 5 bases from V and 9 bases from J, with 14 bases in between. CDR1 is SGHAT and CDR2 is FQNNGV in the germline V gene. CDR3 nucleotides: TGTGCCAGCAGCCCACGTGACGGGGGTGAGCAGTTCTTC. Residues: CASSPRDGGEQFF.

V gene TRBV19 combines with J gene TRBJ1-5, with 7 bases identical to TRBD1. Trimming removed 3 bases from V and 3 bases from J; junction bases left unmatched: 5. The CDR3 runs to 15 residues. Germline assignment: CDR1 LNHDA and CDR2 SQIVND (reference sequence). CDR3 protein: CASSIGGGLNQPQHF. In DNA, the CDR3 is TGTGCCAGTAGTATCGGAGGGGGCCTCAATCAGCCCCAGCATTTT.

The rearrangement joins TRBV29-1 to TRBJ1-2; no reliable D call. Trimming cost V 7 bases and J 3 bases, with 15 bases left between them. Per the germline V gene, CDR1 is SQVTM and CDR2 is ANQGSEA. CDR3 size: 13 residues. Here the CDR3 DNA reads TGCAGCGACTCACATGGACTGCACTATGGCTACACCTTC. It is translated as CSDSHGLHYGYTF.

In its sample, this clone was seen a few times. The chain links TRBV11-2 to TRBJ2-7; D is unclear. Per germline, CDR1 SGHAT and CDR2 FQNNGV. Trimming stripped 4 bases from V and 7 bases from J, with 14 bases between. This CDR3 has 13 amino acids. As DNA, the CDR3 is TGTGCCAGCAGCTATGGGCTTGTCGGAGAGCAGTACTTC. It specifies CASSYGLVGEQYF.

The rearrangement links TRBV9 to TRBJ2-3, with D perhaps TRBD1 (5 bases). Between the trimmed V and J ends, which lost 3 bases and 1 base, there was a span of 9 bases. The germline CDR1 and CDR2 sequences are SGDLS and YYNGEE. The CDR3 has 14 amino acids. CDR3 sequence (DNA): TGTGCCAGCAGCGGCTCCAGGGGCACAGATACGCAGTATTTT. This translates into CASSGSRGTDTQYF.

This clone was seen just once. The V call is TRBV7-3, the J call TRBJ2-1; 15 bases are a match to TRBD2. CDR3 length: 15 residues. Germline trimming cut 5 bases from V and 10 bases from J; bases unmatched to any gene: 6. Germline V lookup: CDR1 SGHTA, CDR2 FQGTGA. CDR3 residues: CASSLGLAGGREQFF. The CDR3 nucleotides read TGTGCCAGCAGCCTAGGACTAGCGGGAGGGAGGGAGCAGTTCTTC.

J is TRBJ2-7 and V is TRBV28; 10 nucleotides match TRBD2. The trim removed 6 bases at V and 0 bases at J, leaving 17 bases unmatched. This CDR3 is built from 19 residues. The V gene's germline CDR1 is MDHEN and CDR2 SYDVKM. The CDR3 DNA sequence: TGTGCCAGCAGCCCTTCTACCGGGACTAGCGTAAGGAGCTCCTACGAGCAGTACTTC. This gives the protein CASSPSTGTSVRSSYEQYF.

This CDR3 reads CASTGGARANTGELFF. In DNA form, the CDR3 reads TGTGCCAGTACCGGGGGGGCCAGGGCGAACACCGGGGAGCTGTTTTTT. The chain uses TRBV19 and TRBJ2-2; 8 nucleotides agree with TRBD2. From germline, CDR1 is LNHDA and CDR2 SQIVND (reference sequence). The CDR3 contains 16 residues. With 7 bases clipped from V and 0 bases from J, the junction kept 7 bases outside the gene matches. The full variable domain, with the rest looked up from reference TRBV19 and TRBJ2-2, is DGGITQSPKYLFRKEGQNVTLSCEQNLNHDAMYWYRQDPGQGLRLIYYSQIVNDFQKGDIAEGYSVSREKKESFPLTVTSAQKNPTAFYLCASTGGARANTGELFFGEGSRLTVL.